The 27 T cell receptor beta chains presented below share a single source sample, sequenced in a study of blood T cell repertoires in COVID-19 (dated by TCRdb to about 2020). The library was obtained by the immunoSEQ multiplex PCR assay. Not all clones reach the TCRdb copy of this immuneACCESS table, which keeps in-frame sequences only. Checked studies attribute under half of the gap to unresolved V genes and leave the rest unexplained. For this sample the table gives 130,000 or so clones, of which approximately 80% were detected only once. The top ten hold about 3% of the sample. The sequenced sample consisted of peripheral blood. The receptors derive from a woman of 80 years or more with acute or convalescent COVID-19.

The chain couples TRBV27 to TRBJ1-2; D is unresolved. The V end lost 5 bases, the J end lost 4 bases, and 20 bases lay between the germline ends. The CDR3 runs to 16 residues. Germline CDR1 is MNHEY and CDR2 is SMNVEV (reference sequence). In DNA form, the CDR3 reads TGTGCCAGCAGTCAGGCGTACCGGGTACGGGGCTATGGCTACACCTTC. Translating it yields CASSQAYRVRGYGYTF.

The J gene is TRBJ1-6, the V gene TRBV30; D gene ambiguous. CDR3 size: 14 residues. CDR1 is GTSNPN and CDR2 is SVGIG in the germline V gene (reference sequence). Trimming cost V 3 bases and J 5 bases, with 11 bases left between them. The CDR3 bases are TGTGCCTGGAGGGCTGGCGGGAATAATTCACCCCTCCACTTT. It is translated as CAWRAGGNNSPLHF. Full variable domain (remainder filled in from reference TRBV30 and TRBJ1-6): SQTIHQWPATLVQPVGSPLSLECTVEGTSNPNLYWYRQAAGRGLQLLFYSVGIGQISSEVPQNLSASRPQDRQFILSSKKLLLSDSGFYLCAWRAGGNNSPLHFGNGTRLTVT.

The chain uses TRBV6-5 and TRBJ2-1, with TRBD1 matching over 10 bases. There are 14 residues in the CDR3. Looked up from germline, CDR1 is MNHEY and CDR2 is SVGAGI. Trimming at V came to 5 bases and at J to 4 bases, leaving 2 bases not matched to a gene. The CDR3 spells CASSQGQGYNEQFF. CDR3 coding DNA: TGTGCCAGCAGTCAGGGACAGGGGTACAATGAGCAGTTCTTC.

V is TRBV5-5 and J is TRBJ2-2; no clear D. Trimming stripped 6 bases from V and 6 bases from J, with 27 bases between. The germline CDR1 and CDR2 sequences are SGHKS and YYEKEE (reference sequence). The CDR3 is made up of 18 amino acids. CDR3 nucleotide sequence: TGTGCCAGCAAGAGCCCCTCGTCCGGGTCGCTGGTTTCCGGGGAGCTGTTTTTT. Amino acid sequence: CASKSPSSGSLVSGELFF.

This chain connects TRBV18 to TRBJ2-2; D remains unclear. The germline gives CDR1 KGHSH, CDR2 LQKENI. This CDR3 region has 16 residues. V lost 6 bases, J lost 0 bases, and 14 bases lay in between. In nucleotides, the CDR3 is TGTGCCAGCTCGCCCACACATGTCACGAACACCGGGGAGCTGTTTTTT. Encoded protein: CASSPTHVTNTGELFF.

The chain recombines TRBV19 with TRBJ1-5; 10 nucleotides line up with TRBD1. CDR1 and CDR2 from the germline V gene are LNHDA and SQIVND (reference sequence). Trimming removed 6 bases from V and 3 bases from J; junction bases left unmatched: 11. The CDR3 covers 17 residues. In nucleotides, the CDR3 is TGTGCCAGTAGGACAGACAGGGGGCGCGGTTTCAATCAGCCCCAGCATTTT. It encodes CASRTDRGRGFNQPQHF.

In nucleotides, the CDR3 is TGTGCCAGCACCGGACAGGGGACTGAAGCTTTCTTT. Translating gives CASTGQGTEAFF. The chain has TRBV6-5 and TRBJ1-1, with 9 bases identical to TRBD1. J gave up 5 bases and V 7 bases, and 2 bases lay outside the gene matches. Germline lookup yields CDR1 MNHEY and CDR2 SVGAGI. This CDR3 contains 12 residues.

The V gene is TRBV12-3 or TRBV12-4, the J gene TRBJ1-1; possible D gene TRBD1, 6 bases. Between the trimmed V and J ends, which lost 6 bases and 4 bases, there was a span of 9 bases. CDR3 length: 12 residues. The CDR3: CASSRGPTEAFF. CDR3 coding DNA: TGTGCCAGCAGCAGGGGACCCACTGAAGCTTTCTTT.

J is TRBJ1-2 and V is TRBV7-3, with D possibly TRBD1 on 6 matching bases. CDR3 length equals 15 residues. V lost 0 bases, J lost 2 bases, and 10 bases lay in between. The germline V gene has CDR1 SGHTA and CDR2 FQGTGA. The CDR3 DNA is TGTGCCAGCAGCTTAACGCCGACAGGCAACTATGGCTACACCTTC. As protein: CASSLTPTGNYGYTF.

The V gene is TRBV19, the J gene TRBJ2-7, with 8 bases aligning to TRBD2. Germline V gene data show CDR1 as LNHDA and CDR2 as SQIVND (reference sequence). The CDR3 is 15 amino acids. V trimming: 3 bases; J trimming: 6 bases; junction bases outside the gene matches: 10. CDR3 nucleotides: TGTGCCAGTAGTATTTCAGCGGGGGTGGCTTCCGAGCAGTACTTC. Residues: CASSISAGVASEQYF. Supplemented by reference TRBV19 and TRBJ2-7, the full variable domain reads DGGITQSPKYLFRKEGQNVTLSCEQNLNHDAMYWYRQDPGQGLRLIYYSQIVNDFQKGDIAEGYSVSREKKESFPLTVTSAQKNPTAFYLCASSISAGVASEQYFGPGTRLTVT.

This clone was observed a single time. The V call is TRBV29-1, the J call TRBJ1-1; weak D call: TRBD1 (6 bases). The CDR3 sequence is 13 residues long. Trimming left V 6 bases short and J 0 bases short, with 11 bases between. Per germline, CDR1 SQVTM and CDR2 ANQGSEA. DNA for the CDR3: TGCAGCGTAGTGGACAGCATGAACACTGAAGCTTTCTTT. Translation gives CSVVDSMNTEAFF. Full variable domain (rest looked up from reference TRBV29-1 and TRBJ1-1): SAVISQKPSRDICQRGTSLTIQCQVDSQVTMMFWYRQQPGQSLTLIATANQGSEATYESGFVIDKFPISRPNLTFSTLTVSNMSPEDSSIYLCSVVDSMNTEAFFGQGTRLTVV.

A single count supports this clone. The chain employs TRBV10-3 and TRBJ1-5, with TRBD1 matching over 7 bases. The CDR3 runs 13 residues. Trimming took 7 bases from V and 3 from J; bases not matched to a gene: 3. Germline values: CDR1 ENHRY, CDR2 SYGVKD. The CDR3: CAINDRVNQPQHF. The CDR3 DNA follows: TGTGCCATCAATGACAGGGTCAATCAGCCCCAGCATTTT.

As regards this clone: Other DNA sequences of this sample code for an identical CDR3. The chain combines TRBV7-9 with TRBJ2-7; TRBD1 matches at 8 bases. The CDR3 contains 14 residues. V was clipped by 5 bases and J by 2 bases; unmatched bases: 5. Germline V gene data show CDR1 as SEHNR and CDR2 as FQNEAQ (reference sequence). CDR3 protein: CASSLGQGTYEQYF. CDR3 DNA sequence: TGTGCCAGCAGCCTCGGACAGGGTACCTACGAGCAGTACTTC.

This chain links TRBV11-2 with TRBJ1-2, with D maybe TRBD1 (6 bases). The CDR3 runs to 16 residues. CDR1 SGHAT and CDR2 FQNNGV come from the germline V gene. Trimming stripped 1 base from V and 8 bases from J, with 20 bases between. The CDR3 DNA follows: TGTGCCAGCAGCTTAGTGGAAGTACGGCAGGGGCTGGGCTACACCTTC. It specifies CASSLVEVRQGLGYTF.

This chain connects TRBV7-3 to TRBJ1-6, with TRBD1 as a possible D gene (6 bases). CDR1 SGHTA and CDR2 FQGTGA come from the germline V gene. Trimming removed 5 bases from V and 5 bases from J, with 19 bases in between. The CDR3 runs to 17 residues. The CDR3 is CASSPQGQSGNNSPLHF. CDR3 DNA: TGTGCCAGCAGCCCCCAGGGGCAGTCAGGCAATAATTCACCCCTCCACTTT. Combining the CDR3 with reference TRBV7-3 and TRBJ1-6 gives the whole variable domain GAGVSQTPSNKVTEKGKYVELRCDPISGHTALYWYRQSLGQGPEFLIYFQGTGAADDSGLPNDRFFAVRPEGSVSTLKIQRTERGDSAVYLCASSPQGQSGNNSPLHFGNGTRLTVT.

This chain links TRBV2 with TRBJ1-4; 8 bases align to TRBD1. The CDR3 sequence is 15 residues long. Germline CDR1 reads SNHLY; CDR2 reads FYNNEI. V shed 5 bases and J 8 bases; nucleotides not matched to a gene: 10. Written as DNA, the CDR3 is TGTGCCAGCAGTCAGACAGGGGCGGGTAGGGAAAAACTGTTTTTT. This codes for CASSQTGAGREKLFF.

V and J are TRBV5-6 and TRBJ1-4, with 9 bases matching TRBD1. This CDR3 region has 14 residues. After removal of 3 bases from V and 5 bases from J, the junction contained 2 bases not matched to a gene. Germline-derived CDR1 and CDR2 are SGHDT and YYEEEE. This CDR3 is CASSSGTGNEKLFF. The CDR3, as DNA: TGTGCCAGCAGCTCCGGGACAGGGAATGAAAAACTGTTTTTT.

The chain uses TRBV6-2 or TRBV6-3 and TRBJ2-1, with 9 nucleotides matching TRBD1. The CDR3 has 14 amino acids. Germline V gene sequence: CDR1 MNHEY, CDR2 SVGEGT. Trimming took 4 bases from V and 8 from J; bases not matched to a gene: 6. The CDR3 protein is CASSFTGGNDEQFF. The DNA of the CDR3 is TGTGCCAGCAGTTTCACAGGGGGCAACGATGAGCAGTTCTTC.

The genes are TRBV5-4 and TRBJ2-1; D unclear. Germline V gives CDR1 SGHNT, CDR2 YYREEE (reference sequence). Trimming removed 4 bases at V and 0 bases at J, with 14 bases between. CDR3 length equals 16 residues. The CDR3 DNA reads TGTGCCAGCAGCCCCCGTGCGAAGCTCTCCTACAATGAGCAGTTCTTC. This translates into CASSPRAKLSYNEQFF.

The gene calls are TRBV9 and TRBJ1-1, with a possible D match to TRBD1 (5 bases). Deletions cut 5 bases from V and 0 bases from J, with 11 bases between. Germline assignment: CDR1 SGDLS and CDR2 YYNGEE. The CDR3 loop spans 14 amino acids. The CDR3 reads CASRTGTLNTEAFF. CDR3 bases: TGTGCCAGCAGAACTGGGACTCTGAACACTGAAGCTTTCTTT. The variable domain in full, with the rest retrieved from reference TRBV9 and TRBJ1-1, is DSGVTQTPKHLITATGQRVTLRCSPRSGDLSVYWYQQSLDQGLQFLIQYYNGEERAKGNILERFSAQQFPDLHSELNLSSLELGDSALYFCASRTGTLNTEAFFGQGTRLTVV.

The rearrangement joins TRBV27 to TRBJ2-7; D perhaps matches TRBD1 (6 bases). The V gene lost 5 bases and the J gene lost 6 bases, with 20 bases spanning the gap. Germline V CDR1 and CDR2: MNHEY, SMNVEV (reference sequence). CDR3 length: 15 amino acids. Written as DNA, the CDR3 is TGTGCCAGCAGTACGTACAGGGTGAGGTCTTCCGAGCAGTACTTC. This codes for CASSTYRVRSSEQYF.

The chain recombines TRBV24-1 with TRBJ2-3; 8 nucleotides line up with TRBD1. CDR3 size: 13 residues. CDR1 is KGHDR, CDR2 SFDVKD, per germline. The V and J ends lost 6 bases and 6 bases, in that order; junction bases with no gene match: 4. This CDR3 is CATSRQGTDTQYF. The CDR3 region has the DNA TGTGCCACCAGTAGACAGGGGACGGATACGCAGTATTTT.

J is TRBJ2-1 and V is TRBV29-1, with 11 bases fitting TRBD2. Germline lookup yields CDR1 SQVTM and CDR2 ANQGSEA. This CDR3 has 13 residues. V was clipped by 4 bases and J by 8 bases; unmatched bases: 4. The CDR3 DNA reads as TGCAGCGTTGGGCCTAGCGGGAGGTATGAGCAGTTCTTC. Protein: CSVGPSGRYEQFF.

CDR3 bases: TGCGCCAGCAGCCCCCCAGACTATGGCTACACCTTC. Protein sequence: CASSPPDYGYTF. V and J are TRBV5-1 and TRBJ1-2; D is ambiguous. Per germline, CDR1 SGHRS and CDR2 YFSETQ. The CDR3 totals 12 residues. Trimming shortened V by 4 bases and J by 3 bases, and 7 bases separated the two germline ends.

The chain combines TRBV5-4 with TRBJ1-5; the D is unclear. The V and J ends lost 3 bases and 7 bases respectively, with 8 bases between them. Germline V gene lookup returns CDR1 SGHNT and CDR2 YYREEE (reference sequence). The CDR3 totals 12 residues. In DNA, the CDR3 is TGTGCCAGCAGCTCAGACGGGCAGCCCCAGCATTTT. Protein: CASSSDGQPQHF.

This sequence joins TRBV6-1 and TRBJ1-4; D might be TRBD1 (5 bases). There are 14 residues in the CDR3. The V and J ends lost 0 bases and 7 bases respectively, with 9 bases between them. From germline, CDR1 is MNHNS and CDR2 SASEGT. The CDR3: CASSEARGSEKLFF. CDR3 sequence (DNA): TGTGCCAGCAGTGAAGCGCGGGGGAGTGAAAAACTGTTTTTT.

V usage is TRBV19 and J usage is TRBJ2-5; D possibly corresponds to TRBD2 (5 bases). The germline V gene encodes CDR1 LNHDA and CDR2 SQIVND (reference sequence). This CDR3 has 14 amino acids. Trimming removed 0 bases from V and 5 bases from J, with 10 bases in between. The CDR3 loop reads CASSIEGSGETQYF. In DNA, the CDR3 is TGTGCCAGTAGTATAGAGGGTTCGGGGGAGACCCAGTACTTC.